The entry that follows covers one TCR beta chain sequence. TCRdb's table, derived via immunoSEQ multiplex PCR, lists solely in-frame clones and lacks some. The data show around 14,000 clones, about four fifths seen once. This sample was taken from a study of tumor-infiltrating lymphocytes in localized non-small cell lung cancer. Trimming removed 2 bases at V and 0 bases at J, with 7 bases between. Germline values: CDR1 KGHSH, CDR2 LQKENI. This CDR3 is 15 amino acids long. The rearrangement uses TRBV18 and TRBJ2-2, with a tentative D call TRBD1 (5 bases). This sequence originates from a human donor with non-small cell lung cancer. Sequenced material: lung tumor tissue. CDR3 nucleotides: TGTGCCAGCTCACCAGCAGGGCCGAACACCGGGGAGCTGTTTTTT. Translating it yields CASSPAGPNTGELFF.